Following are 6 T cell receptor beta chains from one sample sequenced in a study of blood T cell repertoires in COVID-19. Produced via immunoSEQ multiplex PCR; TCRdb's table is partial and in-frame only. The table shows tens of thousands of clones, with roughly 83% occurring only once. Sequences were obtained from peripheral blood. Receptor source: a human donor with active COVID-19. The donor label of this sample is uncertain.

The chain links TRBV27 to TRBJ2-1; the match to TRBD1 covers 8 bases. Trimming cost V 5 bases and J 4 bases; bases outside gene matches: 7. Per the germline V gene, CDR1 is MNHEY and CDR2 is SMNVEV (reference sequence). The CDR3 has 15 amino acids. CDR3 in DNA: TGTGCCAGCAGTCTGCAGTGGGACAGGTACAATGAGCAGTTCTTC. Protein: CASSLQWDRYNEQFF.

The chain links TRBV5-6 to TRBJ1-4; D perhaps matches TRBD1 (5 bases). The germline V gene has CDR1 SGHDT and CDR2 YYEEEE. Trimming removed 6 bases at V and 0 bases at J, with 12 bases between. The length of the CDR3 is 15 residues. The CDR3 coding sequence is TGTGCCAGCACAAGAACGGGGGCAACTAATGAAAAACTGTTTTTT. Translation: CASTRTGATNEKLFF.

The V and J genes are TRBV2 and TRBJ1-1, with TRBD1 as a possible D gene (5 bases). The germline V gene encodes CDR1 SNHLY and CDR2 FYNNEI. The CDR3 consists of 12 residues. The V end lost 3 bases, the J end lost 4 bases, and 6 bases lay between the germline ends. CDR3 DNA sequence: TGTGCCAGCAGTGACAGGGCCACTGAAGCTTTCTTT. Translated, it gives CASSDRATEAFF.

The V and J genes are TRBV27 and TRBJ2-5; 7 positions match TRBD1. Germline CDR1 MNHEY, CDR2 SMNVEV (reference sequence). The V and J ends lost 2 bases and 4 bases, in that order; junction bases with no gene match: 7. The length of the CDR3 is 15 residues. CDR3: CASSLGQGVTETQYF. The CDR3 nucleotides read TGTGCCAGCAGTTTAGGGCAGGGGGTAACAGAGACCCAGTACTTC.

CDR3 sequence: CASSQAGTSGSQQYF. The CDR3, as DNA: TGCGCCAGCAGCCAAGCCGGGACTAGCGGGAGTCAGCAGTACTTC. The J gene is TRBJ2-7, the V gene TRBV4-1; 14 bases are shared with TRBD2. The CDR3 has 15 amino acids. Per the germline V gene, CDR1 is MGHRA and CDR2 is YSYEKL. Trimming removed 1 base from V and 8 bases from J; junction bases left unmatched: 4.

This chain links TRBV10-2 with TRBJ1-1; D uncertain. Trimming cost V 3 bases and J 0 bases, with 5 bases left between them. In germline, CDR1 is WSHSY, CDR2 SAAADI. The CDR3 consists of 13 residues. The DNA of the CDR3 is TGCGCCAGCAGTGAAATCATGAACACTGAAGCTTTCTTT. Protein sequence: CASSEIMNTEAFF.